Listed below are T cell receptor beta chains from one sample, sequenced in a study of OX40 agonist ivuxolimab in advanced cancers. Sequencing used immunoSEQ multiplex PCR; TCRdb keeps in-frame clones, though not all of them. The sample contains tens of thousands of clones, around nine tenths of which appear only once. Specimen: CD4+ or CD8+ T cells sorted from blood, collected in a trial of the OX40 agonist ivuxolimab. Every receptor here comes from an adult with an advanced solid tumor such as melanoma, head and neck, liver or kidney cancer. The CDR3 runs from the conserved cysteine through the conserved F or W.

j_gene: TRBJ1-6; v_gene: TRBV11-2; CDR3aa: CASSLEGGNSPLHF
j_gene: TRBJ2-7; v_gene: TRBV5-8; CDR3aa: CASSYWTGNEQCF
j_gene: TRBJ2-7; v_gene: TRBV6-6; CDR3aa: CASSSHGGEQYF
j_gene: TRBJ2-5; v_gene: TRBV5-5; CDR3aa: CASSFTSEETQYF
j_gene: TRBJ2-1; v_gene: TRBV6-5; CDR3aa: CASRNTRYASGEQFF
j_gene: TRBJ2-3; v_gene: TRBV28; CDR3aa: CASPPGTGYTDTQYF
j_gene: TRBJ2-3; v_gene: TRBV7-2; CDR3aa: CASRPGGDTQYF
j_gene: TRBJ2-1; v_gene: TRBV6-1; CDR3aa: CASSDTWRGPYNEQFF
j_gene: TRBJ2-1; v_gene: TRBV4-2; CDR3aa: CASSPLGQGHNEQFF
j_gene: TRBJ2-3; v_gene: TRBV13; CDR3aa: CASSLFADTQYF
j_gene: TRBJ2-1; v_gene: TRBV7-2; CDR3aa: CASSPPLYNEQFF
j_gene: TRBJ2-1; v_gene: TRBV5-1; CDR3aa: CASSMRTGSSYNEQFF
j_gene: TRBJ2-3; v_gene: TRBV19; CDR3aa: CASSIQGVSTDTQYF
j_gene: TRBJ2-2; v_gene: TRBV7-9; CDR3aa: CASSPASINTGELFF
j_gene: TRBJ1-6; v_gene: TRBV30; CDR3aa: CAWSQGGNSPLHF
j_gene: TRBJ1-4; v_gene: TRBV7-8; CDR3aa: CASSLPGATNEKLFF
j_gene: TRBJ1-2; v_gene: TRBV5-4; CDR3aa: CASSLERPVDTGYTF
j_gene: TRBJ2-1; v_gene: TRBV30; CDR3aa: CAWSRRDNEQFF
j_gene: TRBJ1-2; v_gene: TRBV5-1; CDR3aa: CASSLAATATANYGYTF
j_gene: TRBJ1-1; v_gene: TRBV23-1; CDR3aa: CASKSGGAFF
j_gene: .; v_gene: TRBV5-1; CDR3aa: CASSLEHEQYF
j_gene: TRBJ1-2; v_gene: TRBV28; CDR3aa: CASSRDNNNYGYTF
j_gene: TRBJ2-3; v_gene: TRBV2; CDR3aa: CASRTGGSGTDTQYF
j_gene: TRBJ1-1; v_gene: TRBV9; CDR3aa: CASSVGNRVGNTEAFF
j_gene: TRBJ2-7; v_gene: TRBV27; CDR3aa: CASRPSSFDRVGSKQYF
j_gene: TRBJ1-2; v_gene: TRBV4-2; CDR3aa: CASSQETRTDGYTF
j_gene: TRBJ1-2; v_gene: TRBV7-9; CDR3aa: CASSLASGGEYGYTF
j_gene: TRBJ1-2; v_gene: TRBV4-3; CDR3aa: CASSQEPNYGYTF
j_gene: TRBJ2-5; v_gene: TRBV14; CDR3aa: CASSPYRGTSRFQETQYF
j_gene: TRBJ2-2; v_gene: TRBV18; CDR3aa: CASSSQGVNTGELFF
j_gene: TRBJ2-2; v_gene: TRBV7-6; CDR3aa: CASSLAPPVGTGGLTGELFF
j_gene: TRBJ2-5; v_gene: TRBV28; CDR3aa: CASSIPPGTSGGQTQYF
j_gene: TRBJ1-5; v_gene: TRBV6-6; CDR3aa: CASSGQQNQPQHF
j_gene: TRBJ2-3; v_gene: TRBV2; CDR3aa: CASGGDTQYF
j_gene: TRBJ2-3; v_gene: TRBV11-3; CDR3aa: CASSLGGTGGADTQYF
j_gene: TRBJ1-3; v_gene: TRBV4-1; CDR3aa: CASSQEPQSVGNTIYF
j_gene: TRBJ1-5; v_gene: TRBV5-1; CDR3aa: CASRADSAGQPQHF
j_gene: TRBJ2-5; v_gene: TRBV2; CDR3aa: CASSVSGGQAETQYF
j_gene: TRBJ2-1; v_gene: TRBV7-9; CDR3aa: CASSLAGTSVVQFF
j_gene: TRBJ2-5; v_gene: TRBV5-8; CDR3aa: CASSLDGGGLQETQYF
j_gene: TRBJ2-7; v_gene: TRBV5-8; CDR3aa: CASSSPTDYSYEQYF
j_gene: TRBJ2-7; v_gene: TRBV5-1; CDR3aa: CASSPVAGPSYEQYF
j_gene: TRBJ2-3; v_gene: TRBV12-5; CDR3aa: CASGNTDTQYF
j_gene: TRBJ1-1; v_gene: TRBV29-1; CDR3aa: CSVGQLNTEAFF
j_gene: TRBJ2-2; v_gene: TRBV18; CDR3aa: CASSPSGLAAGELFF
j_gene: TRBJ1-5; v_gene: TRBV6-1; CDR3aa: CASSEWRQGGQPQHF